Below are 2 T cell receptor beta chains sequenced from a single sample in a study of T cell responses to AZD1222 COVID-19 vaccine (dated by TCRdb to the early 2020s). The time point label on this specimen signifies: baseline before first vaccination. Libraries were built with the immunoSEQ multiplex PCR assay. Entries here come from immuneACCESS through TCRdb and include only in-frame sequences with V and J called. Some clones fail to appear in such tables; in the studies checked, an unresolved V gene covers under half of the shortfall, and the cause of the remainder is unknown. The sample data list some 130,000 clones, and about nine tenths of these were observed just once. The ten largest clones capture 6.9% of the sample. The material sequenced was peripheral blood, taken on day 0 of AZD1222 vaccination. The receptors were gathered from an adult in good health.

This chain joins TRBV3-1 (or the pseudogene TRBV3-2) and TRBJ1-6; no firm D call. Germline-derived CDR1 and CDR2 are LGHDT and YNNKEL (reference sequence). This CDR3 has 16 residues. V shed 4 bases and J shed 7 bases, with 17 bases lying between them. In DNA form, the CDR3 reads TGTGCCAGCAGCCGAAGGTCGACCTCGGGGAATTCACCCCTCCACTTT. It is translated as CASSRRSTSGNSPLHF.

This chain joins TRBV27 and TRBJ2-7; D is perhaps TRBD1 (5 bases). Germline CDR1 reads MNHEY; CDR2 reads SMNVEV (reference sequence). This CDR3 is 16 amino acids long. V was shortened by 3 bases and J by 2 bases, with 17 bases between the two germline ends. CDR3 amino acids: CASSLTGPDRTYEQYF. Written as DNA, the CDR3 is TGTGCCAGCAGTTTGACGGGCCCAGACAGAACCTACGAGCAGTACTTC.